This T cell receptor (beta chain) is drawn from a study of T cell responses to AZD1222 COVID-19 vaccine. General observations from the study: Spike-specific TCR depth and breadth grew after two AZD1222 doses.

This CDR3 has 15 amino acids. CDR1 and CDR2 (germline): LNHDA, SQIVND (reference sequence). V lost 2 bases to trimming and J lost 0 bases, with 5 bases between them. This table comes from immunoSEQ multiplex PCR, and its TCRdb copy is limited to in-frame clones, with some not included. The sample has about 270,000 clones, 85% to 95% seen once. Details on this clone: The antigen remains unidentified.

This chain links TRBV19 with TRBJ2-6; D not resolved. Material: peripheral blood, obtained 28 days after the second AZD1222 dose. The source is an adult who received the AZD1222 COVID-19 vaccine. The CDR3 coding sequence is TGTGCCAGTAGTATATCGAGCTCTGGGGCCAACGTCCTGACTTTC. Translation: CASSISSSGANVLTF.